Listed here are 28 T cell receptor beta chains from one sample, sequenced in a study of T cells after yellow fever vaccination. TCRdb recomputed calls from the 5' RACE reads with MiXCR, one row per CDR3 protein. Found here are a few hundred thousand distinct CDR3 sequences, roughly 7.5% of them singletons; the top ten hold about 16%. Sequencing used PBMCs, obtained about 49 days after the first yellow fever vaccination. The source of these receptors is a man between 18 and 29 years old who received the YFV17D yellow fever vaccine.

DNA of the CDR3: TGTGCCACCAGCAGAGACTCCGTCCCAAGCGCTGAAGCTTTCTTT. Translating gives CATSRDSVPSAEAFF. The chain uses TRBV15 and TRBJ1-1, with D unresolved. CDR3 length: 15 residues. CDR1 and CDR2 from the germline V gene are LNHNV and YYDKDF (reference sequence). V lost 0 bases and J lost 6, with 14 bases in between. The full variable domain, rest sourced from reference TRBV15 and TRBJ1-1, is DAMVIQNPRYQVTQFGKPVTLSCSQTLNHNVMYWYQQKSSQAPKLLFHYYDKDFNNEADTPDNFQSRRPNTSFCFLDIRSPGLGDTAMYLCATSRDSVPSAEAFFGQGTRLTVV.

V usage is TRBV5-1 and J usage is TRBJ2-2; weak D call: TRBD2 (5 bases). V lost 0 bases and J 2 bases, leaving 11 bases between the germline ends. Germline V gene lookup returns CDR1 SGHRS and CDR2 YFSETQ. The CDR3 consists of 16 residues. The CDR3 reads CASSLASGINTGELFF. DNA for the CDR3: TGCGCCAGCAGCTTGGCCTCGGGAATCAACACCGGGGAGCTGTTTTTT.

V usage is TRBV9 and J usage is TRBJ1-4; D might be TRBD1 (6 bases). Trimming shortened V by 0 bases and J by 5 bases, and 8 bases separated the two germline ends. Per germline, CDR1 SGDLS and CDR2 YYNGEE. There are 14 residues in the CDR3. The CDR3 sequence: CASSVGRGNEKLFF. CDR3 DNA: TGTGCCAGCAGCGTAGGAAGGGGGAATGAAAAACTGTTTTTT.

This sequence joins TRBV18 and TRBJ2-3; 10 positions match TRBD2. CDR1 is KGHSH and CDR2 is LQKENI in the germline V gene. V lost 3 bases to trimming and J lost 3 bases; unmatched junction nucleotides: 6. The length of the CDR3 is 16 residues. The CDR3 reads CASSPYVLAGTDTQYF. Here the CDR3 DNA reads TGTGCCAGCTCACCGTACGTACTAGCGGGGACAGATACGCAGTATTTT.

The sample holds a few counts of this clonotype. This rearrangement joins TRBV2 to TRBJ2-6, with D hard to call. The CDR3 is 16 residues long. Per germline, CDR1 SNHLY and CDR2 FYNNEI. V was cut by 2 bases and J by 2 bases, with 10 bases left in between. CDR3 coding DNA: TGTGCCAGCAGTGAACAGCTCAGCCCTGGGGCCAACGTCCTGACTTTC. Residues: CASSEQLSPGANVLTF. Full variable domain (rest looked up from reference TRBV2 and TRBJ2-6): EPEVTQTPSHQVTQMGQEVILRCVPISNHLYFYWYRQILGQKVEFLVSFYNNEISEKSEIFDDQFSVERPDGSNFTLKIRSTKLEDSAMYFCASSEQLSPGANVLTFGAGSRLTVL.

This clonotype was counted between two and nine times. This chain connects TRBV12-3 or TRBV12-4 to TRBJ1-6, with a tentative D call TRBD1 (5 bases). With 0 bases removed from V and 6 bases from J, the gap between germline ends came to 9 bases. The CDR3 runs 15 residues. CDR3 residues: CASSLANRPNSPLHF. The CDR3 DNA sequence: TGTGCCAGCAGTTTAGCAAACAGGCCTAATTCACCCCTCCACTTT.

V is TRBV20-1 and J is TRBJ2-7, with D unclear. This CDR3 has 13 residues. In germline, CDR1 is DFQATT, CDR2 SNEGSKA (reference sequence). V gave up 1 base and J gave up 2 bases, with 9 bases separating them. The CDR3 DNA is TGCAGTGCTAGAGTGCACGGAACCTACGAGCAGTACGTC. Translated, it gives CSARVHGTYEQYV.

V is TRBV18 and J is TRBJ1-4, with D unclear. The V gene lost 4 bases and the J gene lost 0 bases, with 15 bases spanning the gap. The CDR3 has 17 residues. In germline, CDR1 is KGHSH, CDR2 LQKENI. The CDR3 sequence is CASSLIWTDATNEKLFF. The CDR3 bases are TGTGCCAGCTCACTCATTTGGACGGATGCAACTAATGAAAAACTGTTTTTT.

This clonotype turned up a few times. The V gene is TRBV24-1, the J gene TRBJ2-5; 7 positions match TRBD1. CDR1 is KGHDR, CDR2 SFDVKD, per germline. Germline trimming cut 1 base from V and 2 bases from J; bases unmatched to any gene: 3. This CDR3 comprises 15 residues. In DNA, the CDR3 is TGTGCCACCAGTGATTTCCGACAGGGTCAAGAGACCCAGTACTTC. The encoded protein is CATSDFRQGQETQYF.

This clonotype was counted between two and nine times. This rearrangement joins TRBV19 to TRBJ1-1; D is perhaps TRBD1 (6 bases). Trimming removed 2 bases from V and 0 bases from J, with 19 bases in between. The CDR3 consists of 18 residues. Germline CDR1 and CDR2: LNHDA and SQIVND (reference sequence). CDR3 region: CASSIRVRGGHVNTEAFF. CDR3 nucleotide sequence: TGTGCCAGTAGTATACGTGTGCGCGGGGGACACGTGAACACTGAAGCTTTCTTT. The full variable domain, its missing parts supplied by reference TRBV19 and TRBJ1-1, is DGGITQSPKYLFRKEGQNVTLSCEQNLNHDAMYWYRQDPGQGLRLIYYSQIVNDFQKGDIAEGYSVSREKKESFPLTVTSAQKNPTAFYLCASSIRVRGGHVNTEAFFGQGTRLTVV.

Only a few counts were recorded for this clonotype. CDR3 region: CASPSKSRLEGEAFF. CDR3 bases: TGTGCCAGTCCTTCAAAAAGCAGACTTGAGGGTGAAGCTTTCTTT. The gene calls are TRBV2 and TRBJ1-1; D call uncertain. Germline CDR1 reads SNHLY; CDR2 reads FYNNEI. With 9 bases removed from V and 7 bases from J, the gap between germline ends came to 24 bases. The CDR3 runs 15 residues. The full variable domain, rest sourced from reference TRBV2 and TRBJ1-1, is EPEVTQTPSHQVTQMGQEVILRCVPISNHLYFYWYRQILGQKVEFLVSFYNNEISEKSEIFDDQFSVERPDGSNFTLKIRSTKLEDSAMYFCASPSKSRLEGEAFFGQGTRLTVV.

V and J are TRBV29-1 and TRBJ1-2, with unresolved D. Germline values: CDR1 SQVTM, CDR2 ANQGSEA. The CDR3 sequence is 12 residues long. The V end was cut by 5 bases, the J end by 1 base, with 8 bases between. In DNA form, the CDR3 reads TGCAGCGTTCCCGGGCGTAACTATGGCTACACCTTC. Protein sequence: CSVPGRNYGYTF. The variable domain in full, completed from reference TRBV29-1 and TRBJ1-2, reads SAVISQKPSRDICQRGTSLTIQCQVDSQVTMMFWYRQQPGQSLTLIATANQGSEATYESGFVIDKFPISRPNLTFSTLTVSNMSPEDSSIYLCSVPGRNYGYTFGSGTRLTVV.

This clonotype was recorded once. The V gene is TRBV5-1, the J gene TRBJ2-5, with 7 bases identical to TRBD1. The CDR3 totals 16 residues. CDR1 is SGHRS and CDR2 is YFSETQ in the germline V gene. After removal of 3 bases from V and 2 bases from J, the junction contained 10 bases not matched to a gene. CDR3 region: CASSSYGTATQETQYF. CDR3 coding DNA: TGCGCCAGCAGCTCGTACGGGACAGCTACTCAAGAGACCCAGTACTTC.

This clonotype appeared many times. The V and J genes are TRBV7-2 and TRBJ2-1, with TRBD2 identical over 14 bases. The ends lost 5 bases at V and 9 bases at J; junction bases unmatched: 6. Germline-derived CDR1 and CDR2 are SGHTA and FQGNSA. The CDR3 contains 15 residues. The DNA of the CDR3 is TGTGCCAGCAGCCTGACTAGCGGGGGGGCCGGTGAGCAGTTCTTC. Encoded protein: CASSLTSGGAGEQFF. Together with reference TRBV7-2 and TRBJ2-1, the CDR3 gives the full variable domain: GAGVSQSPSNKVTEKGKDVELRCDPISGHTALYWYRQSLGQGLEFLIYFQGNSAPDKSGLPSDRFSAERTGGSVSTLTIQRTQQEDSAVYLCASSLTSGGAGEQFFGPGTRLTVL.

Only a few counts were recorded for this clonotype. This may arise from a read error, as a much more abundant clone is one base away. This chain connects TRBV21-1 to TRBJ2-6. TRBV21-1 is flagged as a pseudogene. This CDR3 comprises 13 residues. CDR3 nucleotides: TGTGCCAGTACCCTCTCTGGGGCCAACGTCCTGACTTTC. As protein: CASTLSGANVLTF.

This clonotype has more than one count but fewer than ten. The gene calls are TRBV12-5 and TRBJ2-1; D call uncertain. Germline V gene data show CDR1 as LGHNT and CDR2 as FRNRAP. Trimming pared 6 bases from V and 3 bases from J, leaving 15 bases between. This CDR3 spans 15 amino acids. The CDR3 nucleotides are TGTGCTAGTGGCAATACTGAAAAAGGCTACAATGAGCAGTTCTTC. It codes for CASGNTEKGYNEQFF. The full variable domain, completed using reference TRBV12-5 and TRBJ2-1, is DARVTQTPRHKVTEMGQEVTMRCQPILGHNTVFWYRQTMMQGLELLAYFRNRAPLDDSGMPKDRFSAEMPDATLATLKIQPSEPRDSAVYFCASGNTEKGYNEQFFGPGTRLTVL.

This clonotype was seen many times. The J gene is TRBJ2-5, the V gene TRBV12-3 or TRBV12-4; D gene ambiguous. The CDR3 has 12 residues. V was shortened by 5 bases and J by 10 bases, with 14 bases between the two germline ends. This CDR3 is CASSIPPWSQYF. The CDR3 coding sequence is TGTGCCAGCAGTATCCCTCCTTGGAGCCAGTACTTC.

This clonotype was counted only a few times. The chain combines TRBV12-3 or TRBV12-4 with TRBJ2-1; no firm D call. Between the trimmed V and J ends, which lost 6 bases and 7 bases, there was a span of 19 bases. This CDR3 has 15 residues. CDR3 sequence (DNA): TGTGCCAGCAGACCATCCCAGGTGAAGCGAAATGAGCAGTTCTTC. The encoded protein is CASRPSQVKRNEQFF.

This clonotype was counted a few times. The CDR3: CASRAGTSGQETQYF. Written as DNA, the CDR3 is TGTGCCAGCAGAGCGGGGACTAGCGGCCAAGAGACCCAGTACTTC. V is TRBV6-4 and J is TRBJ2-5; 11 bases are shared with TRBD2. With 6 bases clipped from V and 1 base from J, the junction kept 4 bases outside the gene matches. Germline CDR1 MRHNA, CDR2 SNTAGT. The CDR3 is 15 residues long.

The chain recombines TRBV4-3 with TRBJ2-5, with TRBD1 matching over 9 bases. Per germline, CDR1 LGHNA and CDR2 YSLEER. The V gene end was trimmed by 1 base and the J gene end by 0 bases; junction bases not matched to a gene: 3. The CDR3 length is 16 residues. The CDR3 coding sequence is TGCGCCAGCAGCCAAGGGACAGGGGATAACCAAGAGACCCAGTACTTC. It is translated as CASSQGTGDNQETQYF.

The chain has TRBV4-1 and TRBJ2-5; unclear D gene. This CDR3 has 15 residues. Germline V gene lookup returns CDR1 MGHRA and CDR2 YSYEKL. Trimming took off 1 base at V and 5 bases at J, with 14 bases between the two ends. CDR3: CASSQAPPGRETQYF. The CDR3 DNA follows: TGCGCCAGCAGCCAAGCACCTCCGGGTAGGGAGACCCAGTACTTC.

This clonotype has more than one count but fewer than ten. V is TRBV18 and J is TRBJ2-5, with a possible D match to TRBD1 (6 bases). Germline V CDR1 and CDR2: KGHSH, LQKENI. Between the trimmed V and J ends, which lost 6 bases and 1 base, there was a span of 12 bases. This CDR3 is built from 14 residues. The CDR3 region has the DNA TGTGCCAGCTCTGCAACAGGGCCCCAAGAGACCCAGTACTTC. This codes for CASSATGPQETQYF.

This clonotype has more than one count but fewer than ten. V is TRBV5-1 and J is TRBJ1-2; D is ambiguous. Germline V gene lookup returns CDR1 SGHRS and CDR2 YFSETQ. The CDR3 is 14 residues long. V gave up 5 bases and J gave up 4 bases, with 15 bases separating them. CDR3 DNA sequence: TGCGCCAGCAGTTCCTCGGGGAGGGCCTATGGCTACACCTTC. This codes for CASSSSGRAYGYTF.

This chain joins TRBV30 and TRBJ1-1, with D possibly being TRBD1 (6 bases). The CDR3 has 11 residues. The V gene's germline CDR1 is GTSNPN and CDR2 SVGIG (reference sequence). The CDR3 protein is CARTANTEAFF. CDR3 DNA: TGTGCTAGGACAGCGAACACTGAAGCTTTCTTT.

The gene calls are TRBV6-2 or TRBV6-3 and TRBJ1-5; maybe TRBD1 (6 bases). The CDR3 runs to 15 residues. Germline values: CDR1 MNHEY, CDR2 SVGEGT. Trimming removed 5 bases from V and 1 base from J, with 12 bases in between. DNA of the CDR3: TGTGCCAGCAGTCCCCCAGGGGCCAGCAATCAGCCCCAGCATTTT. Translation gives CASSPPGASNQPQHF.

The chain recombines TRBV3-1 with TRBJ1-2; D ambiguous. Germline CDR1 is LGHDT and CDR2 is YNNKEL (reference sequence). This CDR3 has 12 residues. The V end was cut by 1 base, the J end by 7 bases, with 7 bases between. In DNA form, the CDR3 reads TGTGCCAGCAGCCAAGCCGGGGTTGGCTACACCTTC. Its translation is CASSQAGVGYTF.

CDR3 in amino acids: CSASGDGNTEAFF. The CDR3 nucleotides read TGCAGTGCTAGTGGGGATGGGAACACTGAAGCTTTCTTT. V usage is TRBV20-1 and J usage is TRBJ1-1; no clear D. The V end was cut by 3 bases, the J end by 1 base, with 9 bases between. Germline lookup yields CDR1 DFQATT and CDR2 SNEGSKA (reference sequence). The CDR3 loop spans 13 amino acids.

The V call is TRBV2, the J call TRBJ1-2, with D possibly matching TRBD1 (6 bases). V dropped 6 bases and J dropped 4 bases, with 12 bases sitting between them. Per germline, CDR1 SNHLY and CDR2 FYNNEI. The length of the CDR3 is 13 residues. CDR3 nucleotides: TGTGCCAGCAGGAGGGGGGAACGCTATGGCTACACCTTC. It is translated as CASRRGERYGYTF. Together with reference TRBV2 and TRBJ1-2, the CDR3 gives the full variable domain: EPEVTQTPSHQVTQMGQEVILRCVPISNHLYFYWYRQILGQKVEFLVSFYNNEISEKSEIFDDQFSVERPDGSNFTLKIRSTKLEDSAMYFCASRRGERYGYTFGSGTRLTVV.